The 24 T cell receptor beta chains listed next were all sequenced from one sample in a study of blood T cell repertoires in COVID-19. This table comes from immunoSEQ multiplex PCR, and its TCRdb copy is limited to in-frame clones, with some not included. The table has around 58,000 clones, 80% to 95% seen once; the top ten hold about 15%. The sample was peripheral blood. The receptor set was obtained from a human donor with active COVID-19. The donor label of this sample is uncertain.

The rearrangement joins TRBV18 to TRBJ2-7; TRBD1 agrees at 9 bases. V was clipped by 3 bases and J by 9 bases; unmatched bases: 6. The CDR3 extends over 13 amino acids. Germline CDR1 and CDR2: KGHSH and LQKENI. The CDR3 region is CASSPAGQGMQYV. The DNA for the CDR3 is TGTGCCAGCTCACCGGCCGGACAGGGGATGCAGTACGTC.

V is TRBV7-9 and J is TRBJ2-1, with 8 bases that match TRBD1. V shed 1 base, J shed 7 bases, and the junction held 3 bases outside the gene matches. Germline CDR1 SEHNR, CDR2 FQNEAQ (reference sequence). This CDR3 has 14 amino acids. DNA for the CDR3: TGTGCCAGCAGCTTAGGGACAGGGCCGAATGAGCAGTTCTTC. Its translation: CASSLGTGPNEQFF.

This clone has just a few counts. The chain combines TRBV27 with TRBJ1-1; D is uncertain. Germline V gives CDR1 MNHEY, CDR2 SMNVEV (reference sequence). The V end lost 5 bases, the J end lost 1 base, and 11 bases lay between the germline ends. The CDR3 consists of 14 residues. The chain's CDR3 is CASSLLMGNTEAFF. In nucleotides, the CDR3 is TGTGCCAGCAGTCTACTAATGGGGAACACTGAAGCTTTCTTT.

This sequence joins TRBV5-5 and TRBJ2-2; TRBD1 is a possible D gene (6 bases). Germline V gene sequence: CDR1 SGHKS, CDR2 YYEKEE (reference sequence). V shed 3 bases and J shed 4 bases, with 10 bases lying between them. This CDR3 region has 14 residues. The CDR3 sequence: CASSWTVITGELFF. The DNA of the CDR3 is TGTGCCAGCAGCTGGACAGTGATCACCGGGGAGCTGTTTTTT.

The V and J genes are TRBV5-1 and TRBJ2-1; maybe TRBD2 (5 bases). V lost 3 bases, J lost 8 bases, and 9 bases lay in between. Germline assignment: CDR1 SGHRS and CDR2 YFSETQ. The CDR3 extends over 12 amino acids. CDR3 bases: TGCGCCAGCAGCTCCACTAGGGATGAGCAGTTCTTC. This sequence encodes CASSSTRDEQFF. Full variable domain (missing parts from reference TRBV5-1 and TRBJ2-1): KAGVTQTPRYLIKTRGQQVTLSCSPISGHRSVSWYQQTPGQGLQFLFEYFSETQRNKGNFPGRFSGRQFSNSRSEMNVSTLELGDSALYLCASSSTRDEQFFGPGTRLTVL.

The chain is built from TRBV27 and TRBJ1-4; D remains unclear. Germline CDR1 reads MNHEY; CDR2 reads SMNVEV (reference sequence). Trimming removed 6 bases from V and 7 bases from J, with 15 bases in between. CDR3 length equals 14 residues. CDR3 protein: CASSLDWASEKLFF. The CDR3 coding sequence is TGTGCCAGCAGCCTGGACTGGGCTAGTGAAAAACTGTTTTTT.

In nucleotides, the CDR3 is TGTGCCATCAGTGAGTGGCGGGCAGGGAGGGAAGATACGCAGTATTTT. Protein: CAISEWRAGREDTQYF. V is TRBV10-3 and J is TRBJ2-3, with 7 nucleotides matching TRBD2. The CDR3 spans 16 residues. CDR1 and CDR2 from the germline V gene are ENHRY and SYGVKD. V trimming: 1 base; J trimming: 5 bases; junction bases outside the gene matches: 9.

This chain links TRBV19 with TRBJ1-2; possibly TRBD1 for D (5 bases). The germline CDR1 and CDR2 sequences are LNHDA and SQIVND (reference sequence). V dropped 5 bases and J dropped 4 bases, with 23 bases sitting between them. CDR3 size: 17 residues. The CDR3 region has the DNA TGTGCCAGTAGTCCACTTCAAGGGAGGGGCCCGAGCTATGGCTACACCTTC. This sequence encodes CASSPLQGRGPSYGYTF.

The chain couples TRBV6-5 to TRBJ2-1; 11 bases match TRBD1. J was trimmed by 6 bases and V by 6 bases; bases with no gene match: 4. CDR1 and CDR2 from the germline V gene are MNHEY and SVGAGI. The CDR3 is 14 amino acids. The CDR3 DNA is TGTGCCAGCAGCCGGGACAGGGGGATCAATGAGCAGTTCTTC. Translating gives CASSRDRGINEQFF.

The genes are TRBV27 and TRBJ1-1, with D unresolved. CDR3 length equals 14 residues. Germline CDR1 MNHEY, CDR2 SMNVEV (reference sequence). V was trimmed by 5 bases and J by 1 base, leaving 11 bases between them. This chain's CDR3 is CASSQKPENTEAFF. The DNA of the CDR3 is TGTGCCAGCAGTCAAAAGCCCGAGAACACTGAAGCTTTCTTT.

J is TRBJ1-3 and V is TRBV18; possible D gene TRBD1, 6 bases. Trimming removed 2 bases at V and 0 bases at J, with 11 bases between. CDR3 length equals 16 residues. Germline V gives CDR1 KGHSH, CDR2 LQKENI. DNA of the CDR3: TGTGCCAGCTCACCAGGAGTACAGGGCTCTGGAAACACCATATATTTT. Protein product: CASSPGVQGSGNTIYF. Together with reference TRBV18 and TRBJ1-3, the CDR3 gives the full variable domain: NAGVMQNPRHLVRRRGQEARLRCSPMKGHSHVYWYRQLPEEGLKFMVYLQKENIIDESGMPKERFSAEFPKEGPSILRIQQVVRGDSAAYFCASSPGVQGSGNTIYFGEGSWLTVV.

The chain has TRBV11-2 and TRBJ1-4; TRBD1 matches at 7 bases. V lost 4 bases and J lost 6; bases outside the gene matches: 8. Looked up from germline, CDR1 is SGHAT and CDR2 is FQNNGV. CDR3 length equals 15 residues. CDR3 DNA sequence: TGTGCCAGCAGCTACCAGGGGGACCGGGATGAAAAACTGTTTTTT. It is translated as CASSYQGDRDEKLFF.

This clone has a handful of counts. V and J are TRBV2 and TRBJ2-7; D ambiguous. The CDR3 totals 13 residues. The germline V and J ends were trimmed by 2 bases and 1 base, with 6 bases remaining between them. Germline CDR1 and CDR2: SNHLY and FYNNEI. CDR3 in amino acids: CASSEIRSYEQYF. The CDR3 nucleotides read TGTGCCAGCAGTGAAATCAGATCCTACGAGCAGTACTTC. The full variable domain, its missing parts supplied by reference TRBV2 and TRBJ2-7, is EPEVTQTPSHQVTQMGQEVILRCVPISNHLYFYWYRQILGQKVEFLVSFYNNEISEKSEIFDDQFSVERPDGSNFTLKIRSTKLEDSAMYFCASSEIRSYEQYFGPGTRLTVT.

This chain links TRBV5-6 with TRBJ2-7, with 8 bases lining up with TRBD2. Germline V CDR1 and CDR2: SGHDT, YYEEEE. This CDR3 comprises 15 residues. Trimming took 4 bases from V and 7 from J; bases not matched to a gene: 13. In DNA, the CDR3 is TGTGCCAGCAGCGCGTTAGCGGGATCACTGGGAGAGCAGTACTTC. Translating gives CASSALAGSLGEQYF.

V and J are TRBV7-9 and TRBJ1-1; TRBD1 aligns across 9 bases. The germline V gene has CDR1 SEHNR and CDR2 FQNEAQ (reference sequence). The CDR3 runs to 16 residues. V lost 2 bases to trimming and J lost 5 bases; unmatched junction nucleotides: 9. The CDR3 loop reads CASSLPPGTGLTEAFF. Written as DNA, the CDR3 is TGTGCCAGCAGCTTACCTCCCGGGACAGGGTTGACTGAAGCTTTCTTT. The whole variable domain, remainder taken from reference TRBV7-9 and TRBJ1-1, is DTGVSQNPRHKITKRGQNVTFRCDPISEHNRLYWYRQTLGQGPEFLTYFQNEAQLEKSRLLSDRFSAERPKGSFSTLEIQRTEQGDSAMYLCASSLPPGTGLTEAFFGQGTRLTVV.

This chain uses TRBV5-1 with TRBJ2-3; 12 nucleotides agree with TRBD2. V lost 3 bases and J lost 1; bases outside the gene matches: 6. CDR1 is SGHRS, CDR2 YFSETQ, per germline. The CDR3 consists of 17 residues. CDR3 loop: CASSSRTSGIGTDTQYF. For the CDR3, the DNA is TGCGCCAGCAGCTCGCGGACTAGCGGGATCGGCACAGATACGCAGTATTTT.

V usage is TRBV4-3 and J usage is TRBJ2-1; tentative D call: TRBD1 (5 bases). The CDR3 runs to 14 residues. CDR1 is LGHNA, CDR2 YSLEER, per germline. V lost 0 bases and J lost 8, with 11 bases in between. In nucleotides, the CDR3 is TGCGCCAGCAGCCAAGATCATACAGGATATGAGCAGTTCTTC. Translated: CASSQDHTGYEQFF.

V gene TRBV7-2 combines with J gene TRBJ2-1; 7 nucleotides match TRBD1. This CDR3 contains 13 residues. Losses at the gene ends were 4 bases for V and 7 bases for J; bases not matched to a gene: 4. CDR1 is SGHTA, CDR2 FQGNSA, per germline. The CDR3 DNA follows: TGTGCCAGCAGCTCGACAGGGTGGAATGAGCAGTTCTTC. It codes for CASSSTGWNEQFF.

V and J are TRBV6-5 and TRBJ2-1; D perhaps matches TRBD2 (7 bases). Trimming removed 6 bases from V and 0 bases from J, with 12 bases in between. The germline V gene encodes CDR1 MNHEY and CDR2 SVGAGI. This CDR3 has 15 amino acids. The CDR3 loop is CASRGGVSSYNEQFF. CDR3 sequence (DNA): TGTGCCAGCAGAGGGGGGGTGAGCTCCTACAATGAGCAGTTCTTC.

V usage is TRBV2 and J usage is TRBJ2-1; 10 positions agree with TRBD2. This CDR3 contains 13 residues. Per germline, CDR1 SNHLY and CDR2 FYNNEI. The trim removed 5 bases at V and 10 bases at J, leaving 5 bases unmatched. Written as DNA, the CDR3 is TGTGCCAGCAGTTCCCTAGCGGGAGACGAGCAGTTCTTC. The encoded protein is CASSSLAGDEQFF.

The J gene is TRBJ2-3, the V gene TRBV9, with 7 bases matching TRBD2. Germline V gene lookup returns CDR1 SGDLS and CDR2 YYNGEE. With 3 bases clipped from V and 0 bases from J, the junction kept 1 base outside the gene matches. The CDR3 totals 14 residues. The CDR3 region is CASSASGSTDTQYF. The DNA for the CDR3 is TGTGCCAGCAGCGCTAGCGGAAGCACAGATACGCAGTATTTT.

This chain uses TRBV6-4 with TRBJ2-2; a weak D match, TRBD1 (7 bases). CDR1 MRHNA and CDR2 SNTAGT come from the germline V gene. Deletions cut 5 bases from V and 3 bases from J, with 10 bases between. This CDR3 spans 14 amino acids. The CDR3 DNA is TGTGCCAGCAGTCAGGGGGGAGACACCGGGGAGCTGTTTTTT. Its protein is CASSQGGDTGELFF.

This rearrangement joins TRBV5-4 to TRBJ2-7, with D perhaps matching TRBD1 (5 bases). Germline values: CDR1 SGHNT, CDR2 YYREEE (reference sequence). The CDR3 is 15 residues long. Trimming left V 0 bases short and J 0 bases short, with 10 bases between. The CDR3 protein is CASSLEGALSYEQYV. CDR3 nucleotides: TGTGCCAGCAGCTTGGAAGGGGCCCTCTCCTACGAGCAGTACGTC.

V usage is TRBV7-2 and J usage is TRBJ2-7; D is ambiguous. Trimming left V 1 base short and J 6 bases short, with 10 bases between. The CDR3 has 13 amino acids. Per germline, CDR1 SGHTA and CDR2 FQGNSA. CDR3 nucleotide sequence: TGTGCCAGCAGCTTAGAAGCCGGGTTCGAGCAGTACTTC. Its protein product is CASSLEAGFEQYF.